What follows describes a single TCR beta chain. Its specificity is unknown. Method: immunoSEQ multiplex PCR; TCRdb's copy keeps in-frame clones and lacks some. The sample has roughly 14,000 clones; over 80% are singletons. Each patient's relapse followed autologous stem cell transplantation, and brentuximab vedotin exposure varied. The study recorded best responses of complete response, partial response or progressive disease. The V end was cut by 1 base, the J end by 5 bases, with 14 bases between. Germline V gives CDR1 SGHNT, CDR2 YENEEA. There are 15 residues in the CDR3. The source of the sample is a study of PD-1 blockade in classical Hodgkin lymphoma. Study at large: Patients were administered nivolumab (3 mg/kg intravenously) every 2 weeks. Whole-study results and caveats: Lower baseline TCR diversity marked trial partial responders and progressors. Only CD4+ TCR diversity, not CD8+, had risen significantly by C4D1.

The sample consisted of peripheral blood mononuclear cells (PBMCs), taken at baseline. The TCR sequence derives from a human donor with classical Hodgkin lymphoma. The chain recombines TRBV11-3 with TRBJ2-5; D might be TRBD1 (5 bases). CDR3 in amino acids: CASSLVAGLYETQYF. The CDR3 nucleotides read TGTGCCAGCAGCTTAGTAGCAGGGCTATACGAGACCCAGTACTTC.